This T cell receptor (beta chain) stems from a study of blood T cell repertoires in COVID-19. Repertoires were generated with immunoSEQ multiplex PCR, while TCRdb's copy carries only in-frame clones and drops some. The table lists around 40,000 clones, 80% of them singletons. With 3 bases clipped from V and 4 bases from J, the junction kept 15 bases outside the gene matches. The CDR3 is made up of 18 amino acids. Looked up from germline, CDR1 is SGDLS and CDR2 is YYNGEE. The receptor was derived from an elderly man with active or convalescent COVID-19. The gene calls are TRBV9 and TRBJ2-3, with TRBD2 identical over 9 bases. The sequencing input was peripheral blood. CDR3 DNA sequence: TGTGCCAGCAGCGGCGCTAGCGGGGCCCCCCCTCCCGCAGATACGCAGTATTTT. Amino acids: CASSGASGAPPPADTQYF.